The 22 T cell receptor beta chains given below trace back to one sample, sequenced in a study of T-cell memory formation after mild COVID-19. In TCRdb, the 5' RACE reads were re-called with MiXCR into one record per CDR3 protein. The data show over 55,000 distinct CDR3 sequences, 12% seen once. Sequencing input: PBMCs or a T cell subset sorted from them (not recorded which). These receptors were taken from a man between 18 and 35 years old who had mild COVID-19 (a few samples of this study predate the infection). Cell type and time point are not known.

This clonotype qualifies as medium-sized. The chain joins TRBV6-4 to TRBJ2-1; TRBD2 matches at 10 bases. Trimming removed 0 bases from V and 7 bases from J; junction bases left unmatched: 3. From germline, CDR1 is MRHNA and CDR2 SNTAGT. This CDR3 is built from 15 residues. The CDR3 spells CASSDSSGGANEQFF. The CDR3, as DNA: TGTGCCAGCAGTGACTCGAGCGGGGGGGCAAATGAGCAGTTCTTC.

This clonotype was found a few times. The chain links TRBV30 to TRBJ2-1, with unresolved D. Germline V gives CDR1 GTSNPN, CDR2 SVGIG (reference sequence). V was clipped by 1 base and J by 2 bases, with 0 bases between them. The CDR3 covers 11 residues. The CDR3 loop is CAWSAYNEQFF. In DNA form, the CDR3 reads TGTGCCTGGAGTGCCTACAATGAGCAGTTCTTC. Full variable domain (missing parts from reference TRBV30 and TRBJ2-1): SQTIHQWPATLVQPVGSPLSLECTVEGTSNPNLYWYRQAAGRGLQLLFYSVGIGQISSEVPQNLSASRPQDRQFILSSKKLLLSDSGFYLCAWSAYNEQFFGPGTRLTVL.

This clonotype was recorded a few times. J is TRBJ1-1 and V is TRBV20-1; no firm D call. This CDR3 comprises 11 residues. V was shortened by 3 bases and J by 8 bases, with 10 bases between the two germline ends. In germline, CDR1 is DFQATT, CDR2 SNEGSKA (reference sequence). The CDR3 sequence is CSARAGSEAFF. CDR3 DNA sequence: TGCAGTGCTAGGGCCGGGTCGGAAGCTTTCTTT.

This clonotype was detected a few times. The chain couples TRBV7-2 to TRBJ1-6; perhaps TRBD1 as D (6 bases). Germline V gene sequence: CDR1 SGHTA, CDR2 FQGNSA. The CDR3 runs to 16 residues. V lost 5 bases, J lost 8 bases, and 19 bases lay in between. The CDR3 DNA reads as TGTGCCAGCAGCCGACGGGCAGGGGCTCTAGATTCACCCCTCCACTTT. This encodes CASSRRAGALDSPLHF.

A few counts support this clonotype. The genes are TRBV20-1 and TRBJ1-2; D uncertain. V lost 3 bases, J lost 8 bases, and 4 bases lay in between. This CDR3 has 9 residues. CDR1 and CDR2 (germline): DFQATT, SNEGSKA (reference sequence). The CDR3 sequence is CSARGGYTF. CDR3 in DNA: TGCAGTGCTAGGGGGGGCTACACCTTC.

This chain uses TRBV7-3 with TRBJ2-1, with D uncertain. Per the germline V gene, CDR1 is SGHTA and CDR2 is FQGTGA. CDR3 length: 13 residues. V was cut by 2 bases and J by 10 bases, with 12 bases left in between. CDR3: CASSLEVRLEQFF. DNA for the CDR3: TGTGCCAGCAGCTTAGAGGTAAGACTCGAGCAGTTCTTC.

The sample holds many counts of this clonotype. This chain links TRBV7-3 with TRBJ2-1, with 12 positions matching TRBD2. Per the germline V gene, CDR1 is SGHTA and CDR2 is FQGTGA. The V and J ends lost 5 bases and 5 bases, in that order; junction bases with no gene match: 4. The CDR3 totals 15 residues. The CDR3 spells CASSLGLAGNNEQFF. The DNA of the CDR3 is TGTGCCAGCAGCCTTGGACTAGCGGGGAACAATGAGCAGTTCTTC.

This clonotype has a single count. The chain is built from TRBV6-1 and TRBJ2-2, with no clear D. Deletions cut 1 base from V and 5 bases from J, with 11 bases between. This CDR3 has 15 amino acids. In germline, CDR1 is MNHNS, CDR2 SASEGT. For the CDR3, the DNA is TGTGCCAGCAGTGAAGGTCAGGCTGGGACCGGGGAGCTGTTTTTT. Its translation: CASSEGQAGTGELFF.

The chain carries TRBV6-2 or TRBV6-3 and TRBJ1-4; the D gene is possibly TRBD1 (5 bases). Trimming took 7 bases from V and 5 from J, leaving 14 bases between them. The CDR3 has 14 residues. The V gene's germline CDR1 is MNHEY and CDR2 SVGEGT. CDR3 loop: CASTPGRENEKLFF. The CDR3 region has the DNA TGTGCCAGCACCCCGGGACGTGAGAATGAAAAACTGTTTTTT.

There are a few counts of this clonotype. The chain couples TRBV29-1 to TRBJ2-3, with 8 bases aligning to TRBD1. With V trimmed by 7 bases and J by 3 bases, 6 bases remained unmatched. Germline V gives CDR1 SQVTM, CDR2 ANQGSEA. The CDR3 covers 13 residues. CDR3 residues: CSAPGGGTDTQYF. The DNA of the CDR3 is TGCAGCGCTCCAGGGGGCGGGACAGATACGCAGTATTTT.

This clonotype was recorded many times. The chain has TRBV29-1 and TRBJ1-2; the D gene is possibly TRBD1 (5 bases). CDR3 length equals 14 residues. Germline CDR1 reads SQVTM; CDR2 reads ANQGSEA. Trimming stripped 5 bases from V and 1 base from J, with 14 bases between. The CDR3, as DNA: TGCAGCGTTAGTATCGGGGGAAATAACTATGGCTACACCTTC. Its translation is CSVSIGGNNYGYTF.

This clonotype was picked up a small number of times. The chain recombines TRBV3-1 with TRBJ2-5, with D perhaps matching TRBD1 (5 bases). The CDR3 has 14 residues. Germline V gene data show CDR1 as LGHDT and CDR2 as YNNKEL (reference sequence). V lost 2 bases and J 3 bases, leaving 10 bases between the germline ends. CDR3 in DNA: TGTGCCAGCAGCCAACGACAGCTGGAAGAGACCCAGTACTTC. Its protein product is CASSQRQLEETQYF.

This clonotype has only a few counts. The chain carries TRBV11-2 and TRBJ1-6; D unresolved. CDR3 length: 14 amino acids. The V end was cut by 5 bases, the J end by 7 bases, with 12 bases between. CDR1 SGHAT and CDR2 FQNNGV come from the germline V gene. The CDR3 loop is CASSLVDSNSPLHF. The CDR3 DNA reads TGTGCCAGCAGCCTTGTGGACTCGAATTCACCCCTCCACTTT.

This clonotype was counted between two and nine times. This chain uses TRBV6-5 with TRBJ1-5; 8 bases agree with TRBD1. CDR1 is MNHEY and CDR2 is SVGAGI in the germline V gene. The CDR3 has 12 residues. V was pared by 6 bases and J by 7 bases, with 2 bases of the junction left unmatched. The CDR3 nucleotides read TGTGCCAGCAGCACAGGGGGACAGCCCCAGCATTTT. It encodes CASSTGGQPQHF.

This clonotype was recorded at least ten times. The rearrangement uses TRBV10-2 and TRBJ2-7; 9 bases match TRBD1. After removal of 8 bases from V and 6 bases from J, the junction contained 8 bases not matched to a gene. This CDR3 is built from 13 residues. Germline CDR1 is WSHSY and CDR2 is SAAADI. The CDR3 reads CASSVTGGGEQYV. CDR3 coding DNA: TGCGCCAGCTCGGTTACAGGGGGCGGCGAGCAGTACGTC.

Many counts were recorded for this clonotype. The CDR3, as DNA: TGTGCCAGCAGCTTCCCCCAGTTTGACGAGCAGTACTTC. Protein product: CASSFPQFDEQYF. V and J are TRBV7-9 and TRBJ2-7, with unresolved D. Germline-derived CDR1 and CDR2 are SEHNR and FQNEAQ (reference sequence). V gave up 3 bases and J gave up 5 bases, with 11 bases separating them. The CDR3 loop spans 13 amino acids. Based on the CDR3 plus reference TRBV7-9 and TRBJ2-7, the full variable domain is DTGVSQNPRHKITKRGQNVTFRCDPISEHNRLYWYRQTLGQGPEFLTYFQNEAQLEKSRLLSDRFSAERPKGSFSTLEIQRTEQGDSAMYLCASSFPQFDEQYFGPGTRLTVT.

At least ten counts were recorded for this clonotype. The V and J genes are TRBV6-2 or TRBV6-3 and TRBJ2-5; 9 bases are shared with TRBD2. The CDR3 has 16 residues. V was pared by 0 bases and J by 5 bases, with 7 bases of the junction left unmatched. Looked up from germline, CDR1 is MNHEY and CDR2 is SVGEGT. CDR3 amino acids: CASSYSASGDLETQYF. For the CDR3, the DNA is TGTGCCAGCAGTTACTCCGCTAGCGGGGATCTGGAGACCCAGTACTTC.

Sample share makes this clonotype medium-sized. This sequence joins TRBV7-2 and TRBJ2-3; 14 bases fit TRBD2. Losses at the gene ends were 5 bases for V and 6 bases for J; bases not matched to a gene: 10. The germline gives CDR1 SGHTA, CDR2 FQGNSA. This CDR3 region has 17 residues. CDR3 coding DNA: TGTGCCAGCAGCCCGACCGGGACTAGCGGGGGCCCGGATACGCAGTATTTT. Encoded protein: CASSPTGTSGGPDTQYF. Using reference TRBV7-2 and TRBJ2-3 for the parts outside the CDR3, the full variable domain is GAGVSQSPSNKVTEKGKDVELRCDPISGHTALYWYRQSLGQGLEFLIYFQGNSAPDKSGLPSDRFSAERTGGSVSTLTIQRTQQEDSAVYLCASSPTGTSGGPDTQYFGPGTRLTVL.

This clonotype was observed a few times. This chain joins TRBV6-2 or TRBV6-3 and TRBJ2-2; TRBD1 is a possible D gene (6 bases). Looked up from germline, CDR1 is MNHEY and CDR2 is SVGEGT. CDR3 size: 15 residues. CDR3 sequence: CATDPGHTNTGELFF. The CDR3 coding sequence is TGTGCAACCGACCCGGGACACACGAACACCGGGGAGCTGTTTTTT.

This clonotype was observed many times. The V gene is TRBV20-1, the J gene TRBJ2-1; tentatively, D is TRBD2 (5 bases). The germline CDR1 and CDR2 sequences are DFQATT and SNEGSKA (reference sequence). This CDR3 contains 14 residues. Trimming stripped 2 bases from V and 9 bases from J, with 17 bases between. The CDR3 reads CSARTGISSGEQFF. CDR3 nucleotide sequence: TGCAGTGCTAGAACCGGGATATCCTCGGGTGAGCAGTTCTTC.

This clonotype was counted many times. The rearrangement uses TRBV5-1 and TRBJ2-7; 7 bases are a match to TRBD1. J lost 2 bases, V lost 0 bases, and 11 bases had no gene match. CDR3 length: 17 amino acids. Germline V CDR1 and CDR2: SGHRS, YFSETQ. This chain's CDR3 is CASSLVVEGQKTYEQYF. The DNA for the CDR3 is TGCGCCAGCAGCTTGGTCGTAGAGGGACAGAAGACCTACGAGCAGTACTTC.

There are many counts of this clonotype. The gene calls are TRBV5-1 and TRBJ2-7; TRBD1 might be the D (7 bases). CDR3 length: 14 amino acids. V was trimmed by 2 bases and J by 2 bases, leaving 11 bases between them. Germline-derived CDR1 and CDR2 are SGHRS and YFSETQ. The CDR3: CASSFRGDTYEQYF. For the CDR3, the DNA is TGCGCCAGCAGCTTCAGGGGGGATACCTACGAGCAGTACTTC.